These 11 T cell receptor beta chains share one sample of origin, sequenced in a study of shared clonotypes between healthy human individuals (TCRdb year 2020). Preparation of the library involved the immunoSEQ multiplex PCR assay. Sourced from immuneACCESS, this table was stored by TCRdb with only in-frame sequences that have V and J called. A share of the clones is absent; for the studies checked, an unresolved V gene accounts for under half, and the remainder has no known explanation. In all, the sample holds approximately 500,000 clones, and 79% of those were seen once. Approximately 13% of the sample is taken by the ten largest. The sample was PBMCs. These receptors all come from a woman in her thirties or forties in good health. Some clones in this sample may be carry-over from other donors' samples.

As regards this clone: The sample holds other DNA sequences that translate to the same CDR3. The genes are TRBV5-1 and TRBJ1-1; 8 nucleotides align to TRBD1. The CDR3 has 14 amino acids. Germline V gene sequence: CDR1 SGHRS, CDR2 YFSETQ. Trimming cost V 4 bases and J 4 bases; bases outside gene matches: 6. CDR3 protein: CASSGQGPGTEAFF. The CDR3 DNA reads as TGCGCCAGCAGCGGACAGGGACCGGGCACTGAAGCTTTCTTT.

V and J are TRBV7-2 and TRBJ1-2; D unclear. Germline CDR1 is SGHTA and CDR2 is FQGNSA. This CDR3 is 13 amino acids long. V shed 1 base and J shed 2 bases, with 5 bases lying between them. The CDR3 reads CASSLDGNYGYTF. The DNA for the CDR3 is TGTGCCAGCAGCTTAGATGGGAACTATGGCTACACCTTC.

The chain uses TRBV19 and TRBJ2-1; 7 bases line up with TRBD1. V lost 5 bases, J lost 7 bases, and 8 bases stayed unmatched. The germline CDR1 and CDR2 sequences are LNHDA and SQIVND (reference sequence). The CDR3 is 14 residues long. CDR3: CASSAPGQKNEQFF. CDR3 DNA sequence: TGTGCCAGTAGTGCACCGGGACAGAAAAATGAGCAGTTCTTC.

The CDR3 DNA reads TGCGCCAGCAGCCAAGATGGCGGGAGGCCGTGGCAGTTCTTC. Its protein product is CASSQDGGRPWQFF. V and J are TRBV4-1 and TRBJ2-1, with 8 bases lining up with TRBD2. CDR3 length equals 14 residues. V shed 0 bases and J 12 bases; nucleotides not matched to a gene: 7. CDR1 and CDR2 (germline): MGHRA, YSYEKL.

This clone was picked up many times. This chain connects TRBV19 to TRBJ2-5; D is unclear. Germline CDR1 LNHDA, CDR2 SQIVND (reference sequence). This CDR3 spans 16 amino acids. Trimming took off 3 bases at V and 3 bases at J, with 17 bases between the two ends. The CDR3 loop is CASSMRVGAREETQYF. CDR3 in DNA: TGTGCCAGTAGTATGCGAGTGGGTGCAAGGGAAGAGACCCAGTACTTC.

The chain couples TRBV25-1 to TRBJ2-4; D unresolved. V was trimmed by 4 bases and J by 9 bases, leaving 7 bases between them. This CDR3 is 11 amino acids long. CDR1 and CDR2 from the germline V gene are MGHDK and SYGVNS. The CDR3 is CASSVLAIQYF. CDR3 DNA sequence: TGTGCCAGCAGTGTTCTGGCCATTCAGTACTTC. Full variable domain (outside the CDR3, taken from reference TRBV25-1 and TRBJ2-4): EADIYQTPRYLVIGTGKKITLECSQTMGHDKMYWYQQDPGMELHLIHYSYGVNSTEKGDLSSESTVSRIRTEHFPLTLESARPSHTSQYLCASSVLAIQYFGAGTRLSVL.

The chain links TRBV7-3 to TRBJ2-7; 9 nucleotides align to TRBD2. The germline V gene encodes CDR1 SGHTA and CDR2 FQGTGA. This CDR3 spans 15 amino acids. Trimming removed 2 bases from V and 2 bases from J; junction bases left unmatched: 4. Here the CDR3 DNA reads TGTGCCAGCAGCTTATGGGCTAGCGGGGCCTACGAGCAGTACTTC. Amino acids: CASSLWASGAYEQYF.

The gene calls are TRBV7-3 and TRBJ2-3, with D unresolved. Germline CDR1 SGHTA, CDR2 FQGTGA. This CDR3 contains 14 residues. V shed 3 bases and J shed 3 bases, with 10 bases lying between them. The CDR3 coding sequence is TGTGCCAGCAGCTTTGGCAGGTGGACAGATACGCAGTATTTT. Its protein product is CASSFGRWTDTQYF. Complete variable domain (other parts from reference TRBV7-3 and TRBJ2-3): GAGVSQTPSNKVTEKGKYVELRCDPISGHTALYWYRQSLGQGPEFLIYFQGTGAADDSGLPNDRFFAVRPEGSVSTLKIQRTERGDSAVYLCASSFGRWTDTQYFGPGTRLTVL.

The gene calls are TRBV25-1 and TRBJ2-5; D call uncertain. V was clipped by 2 bases and J by 6 bases, with 10 bases between them. CDR3 length: 13 residues. Per the germline V gene, CDR1 is MGHDK and CDR2 is SYGVNS. The CDR3 nucleotides are TGTGCCAGCAGTGAAGTCGGTTTGCAGACCCAGTACTTC. This sequence encodes CASSEVGLQTQYF.

The rearrangement joins TRBV4-3 to TRBJ2-1; D remains ambiguous. CDR3 length equals 13 residues. Germline CDR1 reads LGHNA; CDR2 reads YSLEER. V shed 4 bases and J shed 6 bases, with 10 bases lying between them. CDR3 region: CASSPKARNEQFF. CDR3 in DNA: TGCGCCAGCAGCCCCAAGGCCCGCAATGAGCAGTTCTTC.

The chain combines TRBV10-1 with TRBJ1-3; perhaps TRBD1 as D (5 bases). V was pared by 8 bases and J by 4 bases, with 36 bases between. CDR3 length: 21 amino acids. Germline CDR1 is WNHNN and CDR2 is SYGVQD (reference sequence). The CDR3 here is CASSLSWVGARGTMAGNTIYF. In DNA form, the CDR3 reads TGCGCCAGCTCCCTATCTTGGGTTGGGGCTCGCGGAACTATGGCCGGAAACACCATATATTTT.